The 7 T cell receptor beta chains listed next were all sequenced from one sample in a study of blood T cell repertoires in COVID-19. The method was immunoSEQ multiplex PCR; TCRdb's version includes in-frame clones alone and lacks a portion of them. The sample records about 80,000 clones, over 75% being singletons. Sequencing input: peripheral blood. The receptors come from a man older than 75 with acute or convalescent COVID-19.

J is TRBJ1-2 and V is TRBV2, with a weak D call TRBD1 (6 bases). The ends were cut back, 5 bases at V and 2 bases at J, with 9 bases in the middle. Germline V gene lookup returns CDR1 SNHLY and CDR2 FYNNEI. The CDR3 spans 13 residues. The CDR3 nucleotides are TGTGCCAGCAGTTCTCAGGGGAACTATGGCTACACCTTC. Protein sequence: CASSSQGNYGYTF.

The chain joins TRBV5-1 to TRBJ1-4, with a possible D match to TRBD1 (5 bases). CDR1 SGHRS and CDR2 YFSETQ come from the germline V gene. This CDR3 region has 13 residues. V gave up 0 bases and J gave up 10 bases, with 10 bases separating them. The CDR3 loop is CASSLGHTGKLFF. CDR3 sequence (DNA): TGCGCCAGCAGCTTGGGCCACACAGGAAAACTGTTTTTT.

V and J are TRBV11-2 and TRBJ2-6; the match to TRBD1 covers 7 bases. CDR1 and CDR2 from the germline V gene are SGHAT and FQNNGV. The CDR3 runs to 16 residues. Trimming took 6 bases from V and 2 from J; bases not matched to a gene: 7. The CDR3 sequence is CASRVFGTAGANVLTF. For the CDR3, the DNA is TGTGCCAGCAGGGTCTTCGGGACAGCTGGGGCCAACGTCCTGACTTTC.

The chain is built from TRBV19 and TRBJ1-1; TRBD1 is a possible D gene (5 bases). The CDR3 contains 14 residues. Germline lookup yields CDR1 LNHDA and CDR2 SQIVND (reference sequence). Trimming removed 4 bases from V and 1 base from J, with 10 bases in between. The CDR3 region is CASSTHGQNTEAFF. DNA for the CDR3: TGTGCCAGTAGTACTCATGGACAGAACACTGAAGCTTTCTTT.

The chain couples TRBV12-5 to TRBJ1-5; no clear D. The CDR3 is 12 amino acids. Germline V CDR1 and CDR2: LGHNT, FRNRAP. Trimming cost V 7 bases and J 7 bases, with 11 bases left between them. CDR3 in amino acids: CASAPPGQPQHF. The DNA for the CDR3 is TGTGCTAGTGCTCCCCCGGGGCAGCCCCAGCATTTT. The whole variable domain, remainder taken from reference TRBV12-5 and TRBJ1-5, is DARVTQTPRHKVTEMGQEVTMRCQPILGHNTVFWYRQTMMQGLELLAYFRNRAPLDDSGMPKDRFSAEMPDATLATLKIQPSEPRDSAVYFCASAPPGQPQHFGDGTRLSIL.

The chain uses TRBV4-2 and TRBJ2-4; 8 positions agree with TRBD2. Per the germline V gene, CDR1 is LGHNA and CDR2 is YNFKEQ. The CDR3 length is 14 residues. The junction had 2 bases not matched to a gene; V was cut back by 1 base and J by 6 bases. The CDR3 spells CASSQAGGRNIQYF. The CDR3 nucleotides read TGTGCCAGCAGCCAAGCGGGGGGGAGAAACATTCAGTACTTC.

J is TRBJ1-5 and V is TRBV27; 10 nucleotides match TRBD1. The CDR3 is 16 residues long. V was clipped by 5 bases and J by 5 bases; unmatched bases: 9. From germline, CDR1 is MNHEY and CDR2 SMNVEV (reference sequence). CDR3 sequence reads: CASSPNPGQGHQPQHF. DNA of the CDR3: TGTGCCAGCAGTCCCAATCCGGGACAGGGGCATCAGCCCCAGCATTTT.